These T cell receptor beta chains were read from a single sample in a study of OX40 agonist ivuxolimab in advanced cancers. Using immunoSEQ multiplex PCR, the repertoire was profiled, and TCRdb retains in-frame clones only, with some absent. The table has about 40,000 clones, just under 85% seen once; the top ten hold less than 40%. Sequenced material: CD4+ or CD8+ T cells sorted from blood, taken in a trial of the OX40 agonist ivuxolimab. The receptors originated from an adult with an advanced solid tumor such as melanoma, head and neck, liver or kidney cancer. The CDR3 runs from the conserved cysteine through the conserved F or W. Each record gives: J gene, clone size, CDR3 length, D gene, V gene, CDR3 DNA, CDR3 protein. A D gene is named only where the DNA matches it firmly. Expanded clones get a size class; other rows say once, few or many, or leave the size out.

j_call: TRBJ1-1; clone_size: -; cdr3_length: 13; d_call: -; v_call: TRBV7-9; cdr3_nt: TGTGCCAGCAGCTTACTGATTAACACTGAAGCTTTCTTT; cdr3_aa: CASSLLINTEAFF
j_call: TRBJ2-3; clone_size: -; cdr3_length: 15; d_call: -; v_call: TRBV6-5; cdr3_nt: TGTGCCAGCAGGAATAGGGGGGCCAGCACAGATACGCAGTATTTT; cdr3_aa: CASRNRGASTDTQYF
j_call: TRBJ1-4; clone_size: few; cdr3_length: 15; d_call: -; v_call: TRBV23-1; cdr3_nt: TGCGCCAGCATTCCGAGGAAACAGGGTTGTGAAAAACTGTTTTTT; cdr3_aa: CASIPRKQGCEKLFF
j_call: TRBJ2-7; clone_size: -; cdr3_length: 12; d_call: -; v_call: TRBV6-1; cdr3_nt: TGTGCCAGCAGTGTACAATCCTACGAGCAGTACTTC; cdr3_aa: CASSVQSYEQYF
j_call: TRBJ2-5; clone_size: -; cdr3_length: 13; d_call: -; v_call: TRBV7-9; cdr3_nt: TGTGCCAACAGCTTTGACTATGAGGCGACCCAGTACTTC; cdr3_aa: CANSFDYEATQYF
j_call: TRBJ2-5; clone_size: -; cdr3_length: 11; d_call: -; v_call: TRBV15; cdr3_nt: TGTGCCACCAGGGCGGGGGAGACCCAGTACTTC; cdr3_aa: CATRAGETQYF
j_call: TRBJ2-7; clone_size: -; cdr3_length: 14; d_call: -; v_call: TRBV6-5; cdr3_nt: TGTGCCAGCAGTGATCCTGGGAAGGCTTACGAGCAGTACTTC; cdr3_aa: CASSDPGKAYEQYF
j_call: TRBJ1-4; clone_size: -; cdr3_length: 12; d_call: -; v_call: TRBV6-1; cdr3_nt: TGTGCCAGCAGTGACCTTAATGAAAAACTGTTTTTT; cdr3_aa: CASSDLNEKLFF
j_call: TRBJ2-2; clone_size: -; cdr3_length: 15; d_call: -; v_call: TRBV10-1; cdr3_nt: TGCGCCAGCGGGGGGCAGGACCCGAACACCGGGGAGCTGTTTTTT; cdr3_aa: CASGGQDPNTGELFF
j_call: TRBJ1-6; clone_size: large; cdr3_length: 15; d_call: TRBD1; v_call: TRBV27; cdr3_nt: TGTGCCAGCAGTTTTCGGGACAGCGGTAATTCACCCCTCCACTTT; cdr3_aa: CASSFRDSGNSPLHF
j_call: TRBJ2-3; clone_size: -; cdr3_length: 14; d_call: -; v_call: TRBV7-3; cdr3_nt: TGTGCCAGCCGGCGAGGGGTTGAAGCAGATACGCAGTATTTT; cdr3_aa: CASRRGVEADTQYF
j_call: TRBJ2-3; clone_size: -; cdr3_length: 15; d_call: -; v_call: TRBV7-2; cdr3_nt: TGTGCCAGCAGCTTTGACCCCGCTTCCGCAGATACGCAGTATTTT; cdr3_aa: CASSFDPASADTQYF
j_call: TRBJ2-3; clone_size: -; cdr3_length: 12; d_call: -; v_call: TRBV7-2; cdr3_nt: TGTGCCAGCAGCCTTCAGGGTGTCACGCAGTATTTT; cdr3_aa: CASSLQGVTQYF
j_call: TRBJ2-5; clone_size: -; cdr3_length: 16; d_call: -; v_call: TRBV4-1; cdr3_nt: TGCGCCAGCAGCCAAGGTCCCGGCAGAACGGCAGAGACCCAGTACTTC; cdr3_aa: CASSQGPGRTAETQYF
j_call: TRBJ2-4; clone_size: -; cdr3_length: 15; d_call: -; v_call: TRBV14; cdr3_nt: TGTGCCAGCAGCCAAGTCATGGGGCGCGGGAACATTCAGTACTTC; cdr3_aa: CASSQVMGRGNIQYF
j_call: TRBJ1-1; clone_size: -; cdr3_length: 13; d_call: TRBD1; v_call: TRBV18; cdr3_nt: TGTGCCAGCGCGAGACAGGGTCGAACTGAAGCTTTCTTT; cdr3_aa: CASARQGRTEAFF
j_call: TRBJ1-3; clone_size: few; cdr3_length: 13; d_call: -; v_call: TRBV6-6; cdr3_nt: TGTGCCAGCAATCAAGGGGGGGGAAACACCATATATTTT; cdr3_aa: CASNQGGGNTIYF
j_call: TRBJ2-6; clone_size: -; cdr3_length: 16; d_call: TRBD1; v_call: TRBV11-1; cdr3_nt: TGTGCCAGCAGCAGCTGGGACAGCTCTGGGGCCAACGTCCTGACTTTC; cdr3_aa: CASSSWDSSGANVLTF
j_call: TRBJ2-7; clone_size: -; cdr3_length: 13; d_call: -; v_call: TRBV2; cdr3_nt: TGTGCCAGCAGTGAAGGGTCATTGCGGCTTCAGTACTTC; cdr3_aa: CASSEGSLRLQYF
j_call: TRBJ1-2; clone_size: -; cdr3_length: 15; d_call: TRBD1; v_call: TRBV27; cdr3_nt: TGTGCCAGCAGTTCCGCCTCGGGACAGTACTATGGCTACACCTTC; cdr3_aa: CASSSASGQYYGYTF